What follows are 11 T cell receptor beta chains derived from one specimen sequenced in a study of T cells after yellow fever vaccination. Each CDR3 protein is one row after TCRdb ran MiXCR on the 5' RACE reads. The table has 350,000 to 550,000 distinct CDR3 sequences, about 17% seen once. This specimen consisted of PBMCs, obtained before the yellow fever booster vaccination. These receptors came from a young man who received the YFV17D yellow fever vaccine.

This chain joins TRBV12-3 or TRBV12-4 and TRBJ2-7, with TRBD1 as a possible D gene (6 bases). This CDR3 has 14 residues. Trimming cost V 6 bases and J 2 bases, with 14 bases left between them. The CDR3 region has the DNA TGTGCCAGCAGGAAGGACAGCTGGACCTACGAGCAGTACTTC. This gives the protein CASRKDSWTYEQYF.

The gene calls are TRBV5-6 and TRBJ1-2; no clear D. Germline V gives CDR1 SGHDT, CDR2 YYEEEE. The CDR3 consists of 13 residues. Trimming removed 5 bases at V and 2 bases at J, with 10 bases between. The DNA for the CDR3 is TGTGCCAGCAGTCCAGCTAGGAACTATGGCTACACCTTC. Amino acids: CASSPARNYGYTF.

This clonotype was counted ten times or more. V gene TRBV7-8 combines with J gene TRBJ2-1, with TRBD1 identical over 7 bases. The CDR3 consists of 13 residues. Germline V lookup: CDR1 SGHVS, CDR2 FQNEAQ. The ends lost 6 bases at V and 10 bases at J; junction bases unmatched: 9. This chain's CDR3 is CASSVLRGQEQFF. CDR3 bases: TGTGCCAGCAGTGTGCTCAGGGGACAGGAGCAGTTCTTC.

The chain has TRBV5-1 and TRBJ2-7, with 7 bases lining up with TRBD1. The V and J ends lost 4 bases and 0 bases, in that order; junction bases with no gene match: 7. The CDR3 contains 15 residues. Germline lookup yields CDR1 SGHRS and CDR2 YFSETQ. CDR3 nucleotides: TGCGCCAGCAGCGGGGGACAGATGGGCTCCTACGAGCAGTACTTC. Translation gives CASSGGQMGSYEQYF.

The chain couples TRBV5-1 to TRBJ1-6; a possible D gene is TRBD1 (5 bases). Germline CDR1 is SGHRS and CDR2 is YFSETQ. The length of the CDR3 is 16 residues. The germline V and J ends were trimmed by 0 bases and 9 bases, with 16 bases remaining between them. The chain's CDR3 is CASSLDSGRVRSPLHF. The CDR3 bases are TGCGCCAGCAGCTTGGATTCAGGCAGGGTGCGTTCACCCCTCCACTTT.

This clonotype was seen many times. The rearrangement uses TRBV27 and TRBJ1-5, with D uncertain. Trimming removed 4 bases from V and 2 bases from J, with 15 bases in between. The germline gives CDR1 MNHEY, CDR2 SMNVEV (reference sequence). The CDR3 runs to 16 residues. CDR3 residues: CASSSLDRGGNQPQHF. In DNA form, the CDR3 reads TGTGCCAGCAGTTCCCTCGACCGGGGAGGCAATCAGCCCCAGCATTTT.

The J gene is TRBJ2-1, the V gene TRBV27, with D perhaps TRBD1 (5 bases). The CDR3 has 13 amino acids. Germline V lookup: CDR1 MNHEY, CDR2 SMNVEV (reference sequence). The ends were cut back, 3 bases at V and 6 bases at J, with 9 bases in the middle. CDR3 amino acids: CASSLPRVNEQFF. CDR3 bases: TGTGCCAGCAGTTTGCCCAGGGTCAATGAGCAGTTCTTC.

This clonotype was seen only a few times. V usage is TRBV3-1 and J usage is TRBJ2-3, with a tentative D call TRBD2 (6 bases). CDR1 LGHDT and CDR2 YNNKEL come from the germline V gene (reference sequence). Deletions cut 1 base from V and 2 bases from J, with 16 bases between. The CDR3 totals 17 residues. The DNA of the CDR3 is TGTGCCAGCAGCCAAGCAGGTGCGGGAAGCAACACAGATACGCAGTATTTT. Residues: CASSQAGAGSNTDTQYF.

This clonotype was counted ten times or more. V is TRBV5-1 and J is TRBJ2-6, with D unclear. Looked up from germline, CDR1 is SGHRS and CDR2 is YFSETQ. The CDR3 totals 14 residues. V lost 5 bases and J 1 base, leaving 7 bases between the germline ends. The CDR3 DNA sequence: TGCGCCAGCAGTGAGAGGTCTGGGGCCAACGTCCTGACTTTC. It encodes CASSERSGANVLTF.

This clonotype showed up just a few times. V and J are TRBV12-3 or TRBV12-4 and TRBJ2-7; 11 nucleotides align to TRBD2. This CDR3 contains 13 residues. Unmatched junction bases numbered 7, after V lost 6 bases and J lost 9 bases. For the CDR3, the DNA is TGTGCCAGCAGGAATAGCGGGGGGGCTTGGCAGTACTTC. It translates to CASRNSGGAWQYF.

This clonotype was detected only a few times. The chain recombines TRBV20-1 with TRBJ2-7, with 8 positions matching TRBD1. V lost 6 bases and J lost 4; bases outside the gene matches: 8. The CDR3 is made up of 13 amino acids. In germline, CDR1 is DFQATT, CDR2 SNEGSKA (reference sequence). The CDR3 DNA is TGCAGTGCCCCCTCCGGGACAGGTTACGAGCAGTACGTC. The encoded protein is CSAPSGTGYEQYV.